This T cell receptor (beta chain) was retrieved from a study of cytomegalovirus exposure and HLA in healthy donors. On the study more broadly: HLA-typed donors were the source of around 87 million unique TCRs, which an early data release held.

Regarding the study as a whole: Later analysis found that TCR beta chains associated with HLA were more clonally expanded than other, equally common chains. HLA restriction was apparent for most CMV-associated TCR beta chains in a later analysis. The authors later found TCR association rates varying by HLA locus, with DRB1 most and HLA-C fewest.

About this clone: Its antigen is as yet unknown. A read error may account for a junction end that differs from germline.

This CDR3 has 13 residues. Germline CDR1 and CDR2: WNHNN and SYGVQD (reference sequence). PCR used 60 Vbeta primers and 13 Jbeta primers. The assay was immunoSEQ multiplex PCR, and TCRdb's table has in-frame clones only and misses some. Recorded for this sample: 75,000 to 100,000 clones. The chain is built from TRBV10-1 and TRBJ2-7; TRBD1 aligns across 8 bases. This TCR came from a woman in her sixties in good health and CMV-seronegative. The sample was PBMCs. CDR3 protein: CASSDKNRDRPGF. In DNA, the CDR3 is TGCGCCAGCAGCGACAAAAACCGGGACAGGCCCGGTTTC.